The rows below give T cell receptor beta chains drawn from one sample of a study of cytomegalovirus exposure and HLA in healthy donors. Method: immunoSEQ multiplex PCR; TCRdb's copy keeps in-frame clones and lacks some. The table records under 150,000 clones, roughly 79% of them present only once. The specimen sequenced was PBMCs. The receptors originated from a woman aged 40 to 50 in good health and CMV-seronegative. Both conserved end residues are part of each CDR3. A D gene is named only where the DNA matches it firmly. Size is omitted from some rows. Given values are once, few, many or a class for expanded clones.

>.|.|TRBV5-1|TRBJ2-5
TGCGCCAGCATGCCAGGGGCTGCTCGAGAGACCCAGTACTTC
CASMPGAARETQYF
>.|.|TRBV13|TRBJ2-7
TGTGCCAGCAGACAACTGGGGAGGGAGCAGTACTTC
CASRQLGREQYF
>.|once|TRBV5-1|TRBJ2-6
TGCGCCAGCAGCCCGCACGTCGGTACAGCGGCCACTATCTCTGGGGCCAACGTCCTGACTTTC
CASSPHVGTAATISGANVLTF
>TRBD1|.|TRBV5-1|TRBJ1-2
TGCGCCAGCAGGAGTGACAGGGGCCTTAACTATGGCTACACCTTC
CASRSDRGLNYGYTF
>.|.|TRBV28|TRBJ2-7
TGTGCCAGCAGTATTCATTCACCAAACCTGGGCGGGAACTCCGACTACGAGCAGTACTTC
CASSIHSPNLGGNSDYEQYF
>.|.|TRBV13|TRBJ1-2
TGTGCCAGCAGCATGGGGACACCAGGAGCTAACTATGGCTACACCTTC
CASSMGTPGANYGYTF
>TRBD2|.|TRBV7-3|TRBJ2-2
TGTGCCAGCAGCCAAAGAGGAGCGGGGAGCACCGGGGAGCTGTTTTTT
CASSQRGAGSTGELFF
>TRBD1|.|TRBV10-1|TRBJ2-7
TGCGCCAGCAGTGAAGGACAGGGGATCTACGAGCAGTACTTC
CASSEGQGIYEQYF
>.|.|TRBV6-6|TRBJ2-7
TGTGCCAGCAGTTACTCGACACCCGGCCCCTACGAGCAGTACTTC
CASSYSTPGPYEQYF
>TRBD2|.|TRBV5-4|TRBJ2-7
TGTGCCAGCAGTTCCTTCGGACTAGCGGATTACGAGCAGTACTTC
CASSSFGLADYEQYF
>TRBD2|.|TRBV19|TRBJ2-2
TGTGCCAGTAGTATATCCCCGCGGACTAGCCCAACCCGGAGGACCGGGGAGCTGTTTTTT
CASSISPRTSPTRRTGELFF
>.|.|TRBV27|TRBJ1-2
TGTGCCAGCAGTTCCATCCGGGACATAAACTATGGCTACACCTTC
CASSSIRDINYGYTF
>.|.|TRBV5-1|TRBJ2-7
TGCGCCAGCAGCCTAGACAGCCCTCTCTACGAGCAGTACTTC
CASSLDSPLYEQYF
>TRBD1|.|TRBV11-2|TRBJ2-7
TGTGCCAGCAGCTTAGATCGGGGGACAGGGTGGAATCGGGACCACGAGCAGTACTTC
CASSLDRGTGWNRDHEQYF
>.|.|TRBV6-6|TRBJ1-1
TGTGCCAGCAGTCCTGAAACCGACTCCCCTGAAGCTTTCTTT
CASSPETDSPEAFF
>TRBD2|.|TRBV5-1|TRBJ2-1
TGCGCCAGCAGCCCGGGGGGGGCCTCCTACAATGAGCAGTTCTTC
CASSPGGASYNEQFF
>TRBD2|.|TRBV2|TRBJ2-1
TGTGCCAGCAGTCAGAATAGCGGGGTAAACAATGAGCAGTTCTTC
CASSQNSGVNNEQFF
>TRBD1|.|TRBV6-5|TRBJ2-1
TGTGCCAGCAGTTACGCGGACAGGGTCGACAATGAGCAGTTCTTC
CASSYADRVDNEQFF
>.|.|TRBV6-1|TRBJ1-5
TGTGCCAGCAGTGAAGCGGGGCAGGGCCGTCAGCCCCAGCATTTT
CASSEAGQGRQPQHF
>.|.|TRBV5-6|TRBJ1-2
TGTGCCAGCAGCTTGACACAAAACTATGGCTACACCTTC
CASSLTQNYGYTF
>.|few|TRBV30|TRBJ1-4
TGTGCCTGGAGCGATCTTCCCGGGACTAATGAAAAACTGTTTTTT
CAWSDLPGTNEKLFF
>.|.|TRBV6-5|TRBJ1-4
TGTGCCAGCAGTACGGACACGACGGGCGAAAAACTGTTTTTT
CASSTDTTGEKLFF
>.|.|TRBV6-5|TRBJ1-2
TGTGCCAGCAGTTACGGCGGCCTCCGGGGGAACGGTGGCTACACCTTC
CASSYGGLRGNGGYTF
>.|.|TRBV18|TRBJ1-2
TGTGCCAGCTCACCAAGTCAGCAGGGCTATGGCGGCTACACCTTC
CASSPSQQGYGGYTF
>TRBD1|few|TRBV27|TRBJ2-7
TGTGCCAGCAGTTTTAGGGACAGGTCCTACGAGCAGTACTTC
CASSFRDRSYEQYF
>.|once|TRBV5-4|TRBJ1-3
TGTGCCAGCAGCTTGAAGTCAGGGTTGCTCACTTCCTCTGGAAACACCATATATTTT
CASSLKSGLLTSSGNTIYF
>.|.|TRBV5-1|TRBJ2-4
TGCGCCAGCAGCTTGACAGGATCAAACATTCAGTACTTC
CASSLTGSNIQYF
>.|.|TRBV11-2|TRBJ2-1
TGTGCCAGCAGCTTAGATCGGGGCAATGAGCAGTTCTTC
CASSLDRGNEQFF